The rows below give T cell receptor beta chains drawn from one sample of a study of blood T cells in healthy people across ages. Each CDR3 protein is one row after TCRdb ran MiXCR on the 5' RACE reads. The sample consists of 1.5 million to 1.8 million distinct CDR3 sequences, roughly 43% of them appearing once. The material sequenced was blood. These receptors all stem from a woman in her late teens or twenties in good health. CDR3s include the opening cysteine and the closing phenylalanine or tryptophan. The D gene is left open where the match is weak. Only some rows state a clone size, as once, few, many or a class for expanded clones.

cdr3_aa: CASSSSDSLETQYF
cdr3_nt: TGTGCCAGCAGCTCGTCGGACAGTCTGGAGACCCAGTACTTC
clone_size: .
cdr3_length: 14
d_call: .
j_call: TRBJ2-5
v_call: TRBV7-9

cdr3_aa: CSARDPTGRSQPQHF
cdr3_nt: TGCAGTGCTAGAGACCCCACAGGGCGATCGCAGCCCCAGCATTTT
clone_size: .
cdr3_length: 15
d_call: .
j_call: TRBJ1-5
v_call: TRBV20-1

cdr3_aa: CASSYDRGERTEAFF
cdr3_nt: TGTGCCAGCAGTTACGACAGGGGCGAGCGCACTGAAGCTTTCTTT
clone_size: .
cdr3_length: 15
d_call: TRBD1
j_call: TRBJ1-1
v_call: TRBV6-5

cdr3_aa: CASSRLVRNEQFF
cdr3_nt: TGTGCCAGCAGCCGACTTGTTAGGAATGAGCAGTTCTTC
clone_size: .
cdr3_length: 13
d_call: .
j_call: TRBJ2-1
v_call: TRBV12-3/TRBV12-4

cdr3_aa: CASSKGQGANYGYTF
cdr3_nt: TGTGCCAGCAGCAAGGGACAGGGGGCGAACTATGGCTACACCTTC
clone_size: few
cdr3_length: 15
d_call: TRBD1
j_call: TRBJ1-2
v_call: TRBV3-1

cdr3_aa: CASSFILWKDGGFRDEQYF
cdr3_nt: TGTGCCAGCAGCTTTATACTTTGGAAGGACGGAGGTTTCCGGGACGAGCAGTACTTC
clone_size: .
cdr3_length: 19
d_call: .
j_call: TRBJ2-7
v_call: TRBV7-2

cdr3_aa: CASSLDRDGTGTSGKKTYEQFF
cdr3_nt: TGTGCCAGCAGCTTAGACCGGGACGGAACCGGGACTAGCGGCAAAAAGACCTACGAGCAGTTCTTC
clone_size: .
cdr3_length: 22
d_call: TRBD2
j_call: TRBJ2-1
v_call: TRBV11-2

cdr3_aa: CSARAYSGHEKLFF
cdr3_nt: TGCAGTGCTAGAGCCTATTCCGGGCATGAAAAACTGTTTTTT
clone_size: few
cdr3_length: 14
d_call: .
j_call: TRBJ1-4
v_call: TRBV20-1

cdr3_aa: CSANKEVGYTF
cdr3_nt: TGCAGTGCGAACAAGGAGGTTGGCTACACCTTC
clone_size: .
cdr3_length: 11
d_call: .
j_call: TRBJ1-2
v_call: TRBV20-1

cdr3_aa: CASRSGLAGGSSYEQYF
cdr3_nt: TGTGCCAGCAGAAGTGGACTAGCGGGAGGGAGCTCCTACGAGCAGTACTTC
clone_size: few
cdr3_length: 17
d_call: TRBD2
j_call: TRBJ2-7
v_call: TRBV12-3/TRBV12-4

cdr3_aa: CASSLWSSSYEQYF
cdr3_nt: TGTGCCAGCAGTTTATGGTCCAGCTCCTACGAGCAGTACTTC
clone_size: few
cdr3_length: 14
d_call: .
j_call: TRBJ2-7
v_call: TRBV28

cdr3_aa: CASSQDIGGGYTF
cdr3_nt: TGCGCCAGCAGCCAAGATATCGGAGGTGGCTACACCTTC
clone_size: many
cdr3_length: 13
d_call: .
j_call: TRBJ1-2
v_call: TRBV4-1

cdr3_aa: CASSVQENTEAFF
cdr3_nt: TGTGCCAGCAGTGTGCAAGAGAACACTGAAGCTTTCTTT
clone_size: few
cdr3_length: 13
d_call: .
j_call: TRBJ1-1
v_call: TRBV25-1

cdr3_aa: CSVRVGNQPQHF
cdr3_nt: TGCAGCGTCAGGGTAGGCAATCAGCCCCAGCATTTT
clone_size: .
cdr3_length: 12
d_call: .
j_call: TRBJ1-5
v_call: TRBV29-1

cdr3_aa: CASSDQGAYYEQYF
cdr3_nt: TGTGCCAGCAGTGACCAGGGGGCTTACTACGAGCAGTACTTC
clone_size: once
cdr3_length: 14
d_call: TRBD1
j_call: TRBJ2-7
v_call: TRBV2

cdr3_aa: CSADRGSYGNQPQHF
cdr3_nt: TGCAGTGCTGACAGGGGATCATATGGCAATCAGCCCCAGCATTTT
clone_size: .
cdr3_length: 15
d_call: TRBD1
j_call: TRBJ1-5
v_call: TRBV20-1

cdr3_aa: CASSFDGADYNEQFF
cdr3_nt: TGCGCCAGCAGCTTTGACGGGGCAGACTACAATGAGCAGTTCTTC
clone_size: few
cdr3_length: 15
d_call: .
j_call: TRBJ2-1
v_call: TRBV5-1

cdr3_aa: CSALGQSYEQYF
cdr3_nt: TGCAGCGCCTTGGGACAGTCCTACGAGCAGTACTTC
clone_size: .
cdr3_length: 12
d_call: TRBD1
j_call: TRBJ2-7
v_call: TRBV29-1

cdr3_aa: CAITERDRGKYTF
cdr3_nt: TGTGCCATCACCGAACGGGACAGGGGAAAGTACACCTTC
clone_size: .
cdr3_length: 13
d_call: TRBD1
j_call: TRBJ1-2
v_call: TRBV10-3

cdr3_aa: CASSLSGSLQETQYF
cdr3_nt: TGTGCCAGCAGCTTAAGTGGGAGCCTCCAAGAGACCCAGTACTTC
clone_size: .
cdr3_length: 15
d_call: .
j_call: TRBJ2-5
v_call: TRBV7-3

cdr3_aa: CASSQDFPGELFF
cdr3_nt: TGCGCCAGCAGCCAAGACTTCCCCGGGGAGCTGTTTTTT
clone_size: .
cdr3_length: 13
d_call: .
j_call: TRBJ2-2
v_call: TRBV4-3

cdr3_aa: CASSQLGQGKETQFF
cdr3_nt: TGTGCCAGCAGCCAATTAGGACAGGGTAAAGAGACCCAGTTCTTC
clone_size: .
cdr3_length: 15
d_call: TRBD1
j_call: TRBJ2-1
v_call: TRBV3-1

cdr3_aa: CASTRTLQNTGELFF
cdr3_nt: TGTGCCAGCACAAGGACGTTACAGAACACCGGGGAGCTGTTTTTT
clone_size: few
cdr3_length: 15
d_call: .
j_call: TRBJ2-2
v_call: TRBV12-3/TRBV12-4

cdr3_aa: CSAVYRGAQPQHF
cdr3_nt: TGCAGTGCTGTTTACAGGGGAGCTCAGCCCCAGCATTTT
clone_size: few
cdr3_length: 13
d_call: TRBD1
j_call: TRBJ1-5
v_call: TRBV20-1

cdr3_aa: CSARRGNDNSPLHF
cdr3_nt: TGCAGTGCTAGACGGGGTAACGATAATTCACCCCTCCACTTT
clone_size: few
cdr3_length: 14
d_call: .
j_call: TRBJ1-6
v_call: TRBV20-1

cdr3_aa: CSAPGTGIEQYF
cdr3_nt: TGCAGTGCGCCCGGGACAGGGATCGAGCAGTACTTC
clone_size: .
cdr3_length: 12
d_call: TRBD1
j_call: TRBJ2-7
v_call: TRBV20-1

cdr3_aa: CASTPGLQETQYF
cdr3_nt: TGTGCCAGCACTCCGGGTCTCCAAGAGACCCAGTACTTC
clone_size: .
cdr3_length: 13
d_call: .
j_call: TRBJ2-5
v_call: TRBV2

cdr3_aa: CASSLEGAYPSYNEQFF
cdr3_nt: TGTGCCAGCAGCTTAGAGGGGGCTTACCCCTCCTACAATGAGCAGTTCTTC
clone_size: few
cdr3_length: 17
d_call: TRBD1
j_call: TRBJ2-1
v_call: TRBV7-2

cdr3_aa: CRAPSGRGTDTQYF
cdr3_nt: TGCAGGGCCCCCAGCGGGAGAGGCACAGATACGCAGTATTTT
clone_size: .
cdr3_length: 14
d_call: TRBD2
j_call: TRBJ2-3
v_call: TRBV20-1

cdr3_aa: CASSYPSYGYTF
cdr3_nt: TGTGCCAGCAGTTATCCCTCCTATGGCTACACCTTC
clone_size: few
cdr3_length: 12
d_call: .
j_call: TRBJ1-2
v_call: TRBV6-2/TRBV6-3

cdr3_aa: CSVAYSGWQPQHF
cdr3_nt: TGCAGCGTTGCGTATTCCGGCTGGCAGCCCCAGCATTTT
clone_size: .
cdr3_length: 13
d_call: .
j_call: TRBJ1-5
v_call: TRBV29-1

cdr3_aa: CAWTTGAPYTEAFF
cdr3_nt: TGTGCCTGGACGACAGGGGCCCCTTACACTGAAGCTTTCTTT
clone_size: .
cdr3_length: 14
d_call: TRBD1
j_call: TRBJ1-1
v_call: TRBV30

cdr3_aa: CASSEAGQGAFYEQYF
cdr3_nt: TGTGCCAGCAGTGAAGCGGGACAGGGGGCTTTCTACGAGCAGTACTTC
clone_size: .
cdr3_length: 16
d_call: TRBD1
j_call: TRBJ2-7
v_call: TRBV25-1

cdr3_aa: CSGGSRNEQFF
cdr3_nt: TGCAGCGGGGGGTCTCGCAATGAGCAGTTCTTC
clone_size: few
cdr3_length: 11
d_call: .
j_call: TRBJ2-1
v_call: TRBV29-1

cdr3_aa: CASSSGKQYF
cdr3_nt: TGTGCCAGCAGTTCGGGGAAACAGTACTTC
clone_size: few
cdr3_length: 10
d_call: .
j_call: TRBJ2-5
v_call: TRBV28

cdr3_aa: CASSQDRATDEQFF
cdr3_nt: TGCGCCAGCAGCCAAGATAGGGCTACTGATGAGCAGTTCTTC
clone_size: .
cdr3_length: 14
d_call: .
j_call: TRBJ2-1
v_call: TRBV4-3

cdr3_aa: CASSQGRVGHNEQYF
cdr3_nt: TGCGCCAGCAGCCAAGGGCGGGTGGGTCACAATGAGCAGTACTTC
clone_size: .
cdr3_length: 15
d_call: .
j_call: TRBJ2-7
v_call: TRBV4-1

cdr3_aa: CASSVEGFSYEQYF
cdr3_nt: TGTGCCAGCAGCGTAGAAGGCTTCTCCTACGAGCAGTACTTC
clone_size: .
cdr3_length: 14
d_call: .
j_call: TRBJ2-7
v_call: TRBV7-2

cdr3_aa: CAISEPNKETQYF
cdr3_nt: TGTGCCATCAGTGAACCAAACAAAGAGACCCAGTACTTC
clone_size: few
cdr3_length: 13
d_call: .
j_call: TRBJ2-5
v_call: TRBV10-3

cdr3_aa: CATSAGTSGETDTQYF
cdr3_nt: TGTGCCACCAGTGCCGGGACTAGCGGGGAGACAGATACGCAGTATTTT
clone_size: .
cdr3_length: 16
d_call: TRBD2
j_call: TRBJ2-3
v_call: TRBV24-1

cdr3_aa: CSARTLYEQYF
cdr3_nt: TGCAGTGCTCGGACACTTTACGAGCAGTACTTC
clone_size: .
cdr3_length: 11
d_call: .
j_call: TRBJ2-7
v_call: TRBV20-1

cdr3_aa: CASSLWGTKGVETQYF
cdr3_nt: TGTGCCAGCAGCTTATGGGGGACAAAGGGGGTTGAGACCCAGTACTTC
clone_size: few
cdr3_length: 16
d_call: .
j_call: TRBJ2-5
v_call: TRBV7-2

cdr3_aa: CAGSLVHGYTF
cdr3_nt: TGTGCCGGCAGTTTAGTTCATGGCTACACCTTC
clone_size: .
cdr3_length: 11
d_call: .
j_call: TRBJ1-2
v_call: TRBV12-3/TRBV12-4

cdr3_aa: CGARDFLDRGRGSYEQYF
cdr3_nt: TGCGGTGCTAGAGACTTCCTGGACAGGGGGCGGGGATCCTACGAGCAGTACTTC
clone_size: once
cdr3_length: 18
d_call: TRBD1
j_call: TRBJ2-7
v_call: TRBV20-1

cdr3_aa: CSARLGLVVKTQYF
cdr3_nt: TGCAGTGCTAGACTAGGACTAGTAGTGAAGACCCAGTACTTC
clone_size: .
cdr3_length: 14
d_call: TRBD2
j_call: TRBJ2-5
v_call: TRBV20-1

cdr3_aa: CASSEDWTDASSYNEQFF
cdr3_nt: TGTGCCAGCAGTGAAGACTGGACGGACGCAAGCTCCTACAATGAGCAGTTCTTC
clone_size: few
cdr3_length: 18
d_call: .
j_call: TRBJ2-1
v_call: TRBV2

cdr3_aa: CASSLERDSYNEQYF
cdr3_nt: TGCGCCAGCAGCTTGGAGCGGGACTCCTACAATGAGCAGTACTTC
clone_size: few
cdr3_length: 15
d_call: TRBD2
j_call: TRBJ2-7
v_call: TRBV5-1

cdr3_aa: CATSITYSNQPQHF
cdr3_nt: TGTGCCACCAGCATTACCTACAGCAATCAGCCCCAGCATTTT
clone_size: .
cdr3_length: 14
d_call: .
j_call: TRBJ1-5
v_call: TRBV15

cdr3_aa: CSASSGSFYNEQFF
cdr3_nt: TGCAGTGCTAGTTCCGGTTCCTTCTACAATGAGCAGTTCTTC
clone_size: .
cdr3_length: 14
d_call: .
j_call: TRBJ2-1
v_call: TRBV20-1

cdr3_aa: CASSLEASGGEHEQFF
cdr3_nt: TGCGCCAGCAGCTTGGAGGCTAGCGGGGGGGAGCATGAGCAGTTCTTC
clone_size: .
cdr3_length: 16
d_call: TRBD2
j_call: TRBJ2-1
v_call: TRBV5-1

cdr3_aa: CASSVGYSNQPQHF
cdr3_nt: TGTGCCAGCAGTGTCGGGTATAGCAATCAGCCCCAGCATTTT
clone_size: few
cdr3_length: 14
d_call: .
j_call: TRBJ1-5
v_call: TRBV2

cdr3_aa: CASSLELGYGYTF
cdr3_nt: TGTGCCAGCAGCTTAGAACTCGGCTATGGCTACACCTTC
clone_size: many
cdr3_length: 13
d_call: .
j_call: TRBJ1-2
v_call: TRBV7-2

cdr3_aa: CASSFGITISYEQYF
cdr3_nt: TGTGCCAGCAGCTTCGGCATCACTATCTCCTACGAGCAGTACTTC
clone_size: .
cdr3_length: 15
d_call: .
j_call: TRBJ2-7
v_call: TRBV11-2

cdr3_aa: CASRSSGTGNTEAFF
cdr3_nt: TGCGCCAGCAGAAGCTCCGGGACAGGGAACACTGAAGCTTTCTTT
clone_size: .
cdr3_length: 15
d_call: TRBD1
j_call: TRBJ1-1
v_call: TRBV5-1

cdr3_aa: CASIKVPYEQYF
cdr3_nt: TGTGCCAGCATTAAGGTCCCCTACGAGCAGTACTTC
clone_size: .
cdr3_length: 12
d_call: .
j_call: TRBJ2-7
v_call: TRBV27